Listed below are T cell receptor beta chains from one sample, sequenced in a study of siplizumab effects on memory and regulatory T cells. Profiled with immunoSEQ multiplex PCR; TCRdb holds only in-frame clones, not every one. The sample has about 120,000 clones, just over 90% seen once. Sequenced: non-Treg CD4+ T cells sorted from blood. The receptors here all came from a human donor in good health. CDR3s include the opening cysteine and the closing phenylalanine or tryptophan. Part of the rows lack a size; the others show once, few, many or a class for expanded clones.

length	V	size	J	CDR3
15	TRBV4-2	-	TRBJ1-1	CASSQAGGMNTEAFF
16	TRBV25-1	once	TRBJ1-1	CASSALPGQGATEAFF
13	TRBV19	-	TRBJ1-2	CASSNWGNYGYTF
13	TRBV6-1	-	TRBJ2-7	CASRWDRVYEQYF
9	TRBV6-1	-	TRBJ2-5	CATGGFQYF
16	TRBV27	-	TRBJ2-5	CASSLSRPGYIETQYF
15	TRBV19	-	TRBJ1-2	CASSSPGQGLGSYTF
18	TRBV12-2	-	TRBJ1-2	CASRFLNPHRGGTGGYTF
13	TRBV30	-	TRBJ2-5	CAWAGSYQETQYF
17	TRBV4-1	-	TRBJ1-6	CASSQVGAKTGGSPLHF
12	TRBV30	-	TRBJ2-1	CAWSYGGAEQFF
14	TRBV14	-	TRBJ2-7	CASSFGQGTYEQYF
13	TRBV5-6	-	TRBJ2-1	CASSYRVHNEQFF
13	TRBV28	-	TRBJ1-2	CASSLGPGYGYTF
15	TRBV4-1	-	TRBJ1-1	CASSQAPRGITEAFF
14	TRBV5-6	-	TRBJ2-3	CASSLSGGTDTQYF
15	TRBV5-1	-	TRBJ2-5	CASSAISSGGETQYF
14	TRBV6-1	-	TRBJ2-7	CASSEGQGRGEQYF
11	TRBV19	-	TRBJ1-1	CASSGNTEAFF
13	TRBV7-3	-	TRBJ2-3	CASSSSRLDTQYF
15	TRBV6-1	-	TRBJ1-5	CASRVGGTGLGPQHF
16	TRBV7-2	-	TRBJ2-7	CASSVVGGPSSWEQYF
14	TRBV5-6	-	TRBJ2-5	CASSPGTGGETQYF
14	TRBV29-1	-	TRBJ1-1	CSVSSGTANTEAFF
15	TRBV7-6	-	TRBJ2-1	CASSLRTSVGNEQFF
17	TRBV7-9	-	TRBJ2-7	CASSLRWAGTGHNEQYF
15	TRBV15	once	TRBJ1-1	CATSPGGGTRGDAFF
15	TRBV6-1	few	TRBJ2-5	CASSEARTGLETQYF
12	TRBV6-5	-	TRBJ2-3	CASRTSTDTQYF
12	TRBV7-9	-	TRBJ2-1	CASSFEAGGKFF
15	TRBV2	-	TRBJ1-1	CASTGIGSQNTEAFF
15	TRBV27	-	TRBJ2-1	CASSFGRGGLYEQFF
15	TRBV10-1	-	TRBJ1-4	CASSPKTGTNEKLFF
13	TRBV18	-	TRBJ2-7	CASSPSTGSEQYF
15	TRBV7-9	-	TRBJ2-3	CASSLGHPSTDTQYF
13	TRBV7-9	-	TRBJ2-2	CASTISAGGELFF
14	TRBV7-9	once	TRBJ1-1	CASSELRSLTEAFF
15	TRBV4-1	-	TRBJ1-2	CASSQDITGRNGYTF
14	TRBV7-9	-	TRBJ2-3	CASSSQGNTDTQYF